The next 14 T cell receptor beta chains were all read from a single sample in a study of cytomegalovirus exposure and HLA in healthy donors. A multiplex PCR was run with 60 Vbeta primers and 13 Jbeta primers. Using immunoSEQ multiplex PCR, the repertoire was profiled, and TCRdb retains in-frame clones only, with some absent. The sample consists of some 120,000 clones, about two thirds of them appearing once. Material: PBMCs. These receptors all come from a man aged 55-75 years in good health and CMV-seropositive.

The chain uses TRBV11-2 and TRBJ2-7; D unclear. This CDR3 has 14 amino acids. Germline lookup yields CDR1 SGHAT and CDR2 FQNNGV. V was shortened by 1 base and J by 2 bases, with 9 bases between the two germline ends. The CDR3: CASSLASQAYEQYF. The CDR3 DNA is TGTGCCAGCAGCTTAGCATCTCAGGCCTACGAGCAGTACTTC.

A remark on this clone: Distinct nucleotide sequences in the sample also encode this CDR3. The V and J genes are TRBV5-4 and TRBJ1-2; 9 bases are shared with TRBD1. The CDR3 consists of 14 residues. Germline V gene lookup returns CDR1 SGHNT and CDR2 YYREEE (reference sequence). Trimming at V came to 0 bases and at J to 3 bases, leaving 0 bases not matched to a gene. CDR3 sequence (DNA): TGTGCCAGCAGCTTGGGGGACAGGGACTATGGCTACACCTTC. It specifies CASSLGDRDYGYTF.

The V call is TRBV21-1, the J call TRBJ1-6. TRBV21-1 has pseudogene status. The CDR3 loop spans 17 amino acids. The CDR3 region has the DNA TGTGCCAGCTATATTGCGGGGGAAAGAACCTATAATTCACCCCTCCACTTT. As protein: CASYIAGERTYNSPLHF.

The chain has TRBV19 and TRBJ2-3; TRBD2 matches at 9 bases. With 3 bases clipped from V and 2 bases from J, the junction kept 3 bases outside the gene matches. This CDR3 has 15 residues. Looked up from germline, CDR1 is LNHDA and CDR2 is SQIVND (reference sequence). CDR3 coding DNA: TGTGCCAGTAGTATCCTAGCGGGGTACACAGATACGCAGTATTTT. Translating it yields CASSILAGYTDTQYF.

This clone was picked up a small number of times. The V call is TRBV9, the J call TRBJ2-2; 9 bases fit TRBD1. The trim removed 6 bases at V and 4 bases at J, leaving 7 bases unmatched. Germline values: CDR1 SGDLS, CDR2 YYNGEE. The CDR3 has 15 residues. The CDR3 nucleotides read TGTGCCAGCACCTCAAAGGGACAGGGCACCGGGGAGCTGTTTTTT. Translating gives CASTSKGQGTGELFF.

The sample holds a few counts of this clone. This chain connects TRBV6-1 to TRBJ1-2; a weak D match, TRBD1 (5 bases). Germline CDR1 is MNHNS and CDR2 is SASEGT. This CDR3 contains 13 residues. V lost 5 bases and J 3 bases, leaving 10 bases between the germline ends. CDR3 nucleotides: TGTGCCAGCAGTCCGACAGAGGACTATGGCTACACCTTC. Amino acid sequence: CASSPTEDYGYTF.

V is TRBV5-6 and J is TRBJ1-2, with D maybe TRBD1 (6 bases). V gave up 4 bases and J gave up 4 bases, with 11 bases separating them. The CDR3 length is 13 residues. Germline lookup yields CDR1 SGHDT and CDR2 YYEEEE. The CDR3 sequence is CASSQDRTYGYTF. The CDR3 DNA reads as TGTGCCAGCAGCCAGGACAGAACCTATGGCTACACCTTC.

Here the CDR3 reads CASSLPGGLQETQYF. The DNA for the CDR3 is TGTGCCAGCAGTTTACCGGGGGGACTTCAAGAGACCCAGTACTTC. The chain joins TRBV28 to TRBJ2-5, with 7 bases identical to TRBD2. Looked up from germline, CDR1 is MDHEN and CDR2 is SYDVKM. This CDR3 contains 15 residues. Trimming cost V 2 bases and J 2 bases; bases outside gene matches: 5.

The chain has TRBV5-1 and TRBJ2-1, with 7 positions matching TRBD1. CDR1 is SGHRS and CDR2 is YFSETQ in the germline V gene. The V and J ends lost 3 bases and 3 bases, in that order; junction bases with no gene match: 12. This CDR3 comprises 17 residues. The CDR3 DNA reads TGCGCCAGCAGCTGGCCCTACGACAGGGTTCACTACAATGAGCAGTTCTTC. This gives the protein CASSWPYDRVHYNEQFF.

The J gene is TRBJ2-3, the V gene TRBV5-1; 8 bases line up with TRBD2. The V segment lost 0 bases and the J segment 1 base; nucleotides outside the gene matches: 1. Germline CDR1 is SGHRS and CDR2 is YFSETQ. This CDR3 spans 15 amino acids. This CDR3 reads CASSLAGGGTDTQYF. The CDR3 DNA is TGCGCCAGCAGCTTGGCGGGGGGGGGCACAGATACGCAGTATTTT.

The chain carries TRBV7-6 and TRBJ1-1; 8 nucleotides align to TRBD1. V was clipped by 3 bases and J by 0 bases; unmatched bases: 12. Germline values: CDR1 SGHVS, CDR2 FNYEAQ. This CDR3 region has 18 residues. The CDR3 DNA reads TGTGCCAGCAGCTTGCGACCCCCGGGACAGGACATGAACACTGAAGCTTTCTTT. Translating it yields CASSLRPPGQDMNTEAFF.

The V and J genes are TRBV9 and TRBJ1-5; possibly TRBD1 for D (5 bases). From germline, CDR1 is SGDLS and CDR2 YYNGEE. V dropped 0 bases and J dropped 7 bases, with 8 bases sitting between them. The length of the CDR3 is 13 residues. The CDR3 protein is CASSVGGRQPQHF. DNA of the CDR3: TGTGCCAGCAGCGTAGGGGGGAGGCAGCCCCAGCATTTT.

This clone occurred a few times. The rearrangement links TRBV5-4 to TRBJ2-1; TRBD2 might be the D (5 bases). Germline assignment: CDR1 SGHNT and CDR2 YYREEE (reference sequence). The ends were cut back, 0 bases at V and 5 bases at J, with 12 bases in the middle. This CDR3 has 15 residues. CDR3 nucleotides: TGTGCCAGCAGCTTGGCAAGAGACTACAACAATGAGCAGTTCTTC. Protein product: CASSLARDYNNEQFF.

CDR3 nucleotide sequence: TGTGCCAGCAGTTACTCGACGCAGGGCATCTATGGCTACACCTTC. Translated: CASSYSTQGIYGYTF. J is TRBJ1-2 and V is TRBV6-5, with D tentatively TRBD1 (5 bases). V dropped 0 bases and J dropped 4 bases, with 12 bases sitting between them. CDR1 MNHEY and CDR2 SVGAGI come from the germline V gene. The CDR3 sequence is 15 residues long.